The entry below describes one TCR beta chain. This clonotype was picked up a small number of times. Its antigen target is currently unknown. No base quality information exists; no much larger clone differs at one position. TCRdb names Illumina HiSeq 1500 as the instrument used. TCRdb trimmed public reads at Q25 via fastp, called clones via MiXCR and kept in-frame beta chains. Entries are consolidated by CDR3 protein sequence, retaining the most common genes and DNA. This sample holds about 47,000 distinct CDR3 sequences; about 18% were observed only once. Around 80% of the sample is taken by the ten largest. From the cysteine up to the phenylalanine, the CDR3 has a length of 14 residues. The read is trimmed to its CDR3 DNA, 42 bases read in frame from base 1. The junction shows trimming of 6 bases on V and 2 bases on J, plus 14 bases between the germline ends. CDR1 and CDR2, looked up from the germline V gene, are MDHEN and SYDVKM.

The data stem from a study of T cell repertoires in cytomegalovirus infection (dated by TCRdb to between 2017 and 2020). About the investigation overall: Peptide stimulations targeted recently identified HLA-C-restricted CMV epitopes, whose presentation resists viral immunomodulation, together with well-studied HLA-B-restricted epitopes. The HLA type of each donor mattered for the analysis, because public TCR beta signatures pointed to carriage of CMV infection along with the matching HLA type. General findings and caveats noted by the study authors: Carriers of CMV infection plus the relevant HLA type were discriminated by the cumulative frequency of public TCR beta family members in the study cohort and in an independent 352-donor cohort. In the ex vivo response, HLA-C-restricted CMV-specific TCR beta clonotypes were dominant, and in two of eight donors the single most frequent clonotype came from this HLA-C-restricted group.

Explained via the paper, the treatment or condition label denotes: in vitro stimulation with specific CMV peptide epitopes to enrich CMV-specific T cells. The sample in question was CD8+ T cells from cultured PBMCs, obtained from culture after CMV antigen stimulation. The chain uses TRBV28 and TRBJ2-7; too little of a D gene remains to name it. The source is a human donor in good health (CMV status not recorded). Some clones in this sample may be carry-over from other donors' samples. The sequence in DNA is TGTGCCAGCAGCCCCCGGAGATATACCTACGAGCAGTACTTC. Translated, this is CASSPRRYTYEQYF.